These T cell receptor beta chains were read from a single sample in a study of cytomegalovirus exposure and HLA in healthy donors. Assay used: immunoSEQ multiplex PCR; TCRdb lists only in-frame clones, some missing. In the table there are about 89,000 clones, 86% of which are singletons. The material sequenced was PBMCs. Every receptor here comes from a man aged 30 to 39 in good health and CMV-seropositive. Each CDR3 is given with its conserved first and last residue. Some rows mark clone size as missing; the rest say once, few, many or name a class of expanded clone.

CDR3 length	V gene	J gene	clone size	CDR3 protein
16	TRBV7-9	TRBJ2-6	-	CASSFGGGRGANVLTF
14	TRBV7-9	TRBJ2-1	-	CAPMAASGYNEQFF
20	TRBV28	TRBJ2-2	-	CASSFLASGTRARDTGELFF
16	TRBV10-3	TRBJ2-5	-	CAISEPPGAKFWTQYF
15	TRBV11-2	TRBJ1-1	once	CASSLVRGSNTEAFF
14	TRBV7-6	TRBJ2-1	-	CASSLGVQGNEQFF
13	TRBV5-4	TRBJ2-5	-	CASSGTGQETQYF
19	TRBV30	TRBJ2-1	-	CAWSVLRTGGNYLIGEQFF
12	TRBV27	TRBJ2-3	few	CASTSEGDTQYF
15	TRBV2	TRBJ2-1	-	CASSQIAETRVEQFF
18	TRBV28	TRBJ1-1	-	CASSSPSFPQGRNTEAFF
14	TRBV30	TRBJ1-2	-	CAWSRDRAKRGYTF
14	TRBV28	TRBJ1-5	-	CASSFTPFVQYRHF
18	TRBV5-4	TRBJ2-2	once	CASSLGGGARVRTGELFF
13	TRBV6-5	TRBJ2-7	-	CASRPAASAEQYF
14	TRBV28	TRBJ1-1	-	CASSTGQLNTEAFF
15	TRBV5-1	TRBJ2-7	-	CASSKNSGLSYEQYF
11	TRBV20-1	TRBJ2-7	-	CSRQGIGEQYF
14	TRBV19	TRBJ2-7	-	CASSSGGNSYEQYF
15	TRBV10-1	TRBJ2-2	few	CASSPGGENTGELFF
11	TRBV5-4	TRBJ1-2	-	CASSTDTLYTF
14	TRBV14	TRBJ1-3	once	CASSQIGGGNTIYF
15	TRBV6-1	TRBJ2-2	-	CASSGLAPNTGELFF
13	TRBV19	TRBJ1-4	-	CATGDRVHEKLFF
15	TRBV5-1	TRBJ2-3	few	CASSFSGQGVDTQYF
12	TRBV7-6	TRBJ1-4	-	CASSPREEKLFF
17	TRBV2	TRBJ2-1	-	CASSAFSGNQRYNEQFF
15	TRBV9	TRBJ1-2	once	CASSVRPATNYGYTF
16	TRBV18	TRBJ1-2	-	CASSPMPGQGAGGYTF
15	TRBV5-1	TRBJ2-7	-	CASSLAGGSSYEQYF
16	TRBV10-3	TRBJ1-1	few	CAISEFHSRGYTEAFF
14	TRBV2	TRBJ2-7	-	CASSEEGQGIEQYF
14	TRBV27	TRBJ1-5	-	CASSPDSVNQPQHF
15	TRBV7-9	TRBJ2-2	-	CASSRRREDTGELFF
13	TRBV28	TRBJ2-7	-	CASTPPRAYEQYF
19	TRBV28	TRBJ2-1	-	CASSPTPGTSHLRYNEQFF
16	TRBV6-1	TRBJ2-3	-	CASSDGKQGFADTQYF
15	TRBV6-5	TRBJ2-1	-	CASSYRAGEGWEQFF
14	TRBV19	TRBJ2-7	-	CASSNRRQPYEQYF
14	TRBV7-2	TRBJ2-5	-	CASSLDSGQGTQYF
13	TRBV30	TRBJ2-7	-	CAWSVLGGREQYF
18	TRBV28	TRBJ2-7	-	CASDYKRDRAVLDYEQYF
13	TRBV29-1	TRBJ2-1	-	CSSERQGQNEQFF
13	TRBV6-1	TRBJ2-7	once	CASKTRQGYEQYF
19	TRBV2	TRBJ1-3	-	CASTLGGARATPSGNTIYF